This TCR beta chain stems from a study of blood T cell repertoires in COVID-19. Overall study: PBMCs, B-cell-depleted T cells, or T cells provided the cDNA or gDNA that made up the material.

CDR3 size: 15 residues. Germline V gene lookup returns CDR1 SGHRS and CDR2 YFSETQ. V was shortened by 4 bases and J by 1 base, with 12 bases between the two germline ends. Those enrolled in Seattle joined during active infection and were followed longitudinally afterward. Original data processing: The assay estimated nucleated cells by amplifying reference gene primers. Assay: immunoSEQ multiplex PCR; the TCRdb copy retains only in-frame clones and omits some. V and J calls and clone size are copied from that table; D and trimming were computed from the DNA. The table shows a few hundred thousand clones, with around 90% occurring only once.

This receptor was obtained from a woman in her fifties or sixties with COVID-19, enrolled during active disease. Sample: peripheral blood. The chain joins TRBV5-1 to TRBJ1-3; D is undetermined. CDR3 nucleotides: TGCGCCAGCAGCCCGGGAACGAGTTCTGGAAACACCATATATTTT. This encodes CASSPGTSSGNTIYF.